The rows below give T cell receptor beta chains drawn from one sample of a study of blood T cell repertoires in COVID-19. The table came from immunoSEQ multiplex PCR; TCRdb's copy has only in-frame clones and leaves some out. The data hold some 45,000 clones, with nearly 85% observed a single time. The sample taken for sequencing was peripheral blood. These receptors were taken from a man older than 75 in a cohort sampled during active COVID-19. CDR3s include the opening cysteine and the closing phenylalanine or tryptophan. Each record gives: V gene, D gene, J gene, clone size, CDR3 protein, CDR3 DNA. A D gene is named only where the DNA matches it firmly. Clone size is not always given. Where it is, it says once, few, many or a class for expanded clones.

>TRBV3-1/TRBV3-2|TRBD1|TRBJ1-6|once
CASSVSGQGNSPLHF
TGTGCCAGCAGTGTCTCGGGACAGGGAAATTCACCCCTCCACTTT
>TRBV29-1|TRBD1|TRBJ2-7|-
CSVEGTGDAEQYF
TGCAGCGTTGAAGGAACAGGGGATGCCGAGCAGTACTTC
>TRBV28|-|TRBJ1-2|-
CASSFGAWGYTF
TGTGCCAGCAGTTTTGGGGCGTGGGGCTACACCTTC
>TRBV9|TRBD2|TRBJ2-3|-
CASSVGGTSGEGDTQYF
TGTGCCAGCAGCGTAGGCGGGACTAGCGGGGAGGGGGATACGCAGTATTTT
>TRBV27|-|TRBJ2-1|-
CASSFVGSSYNEQFF
TGTGCCAGCAGTTTTGTCGGTAGCTCCTACAATGAGCAGTTCTTC
>TRBV19|TRBD1|TRBJ1-5|-
CASNTPGTANQPQHF
TGTGCCAGTAACACGCCCGGGACAGCGAATCAGCCCCAGCATTTT
>TRBV28|-|TRBJ2-7|-
CASSLQYEQYF
TGTGCCAGCAGTTTACAGTACGAGCAGTACTTC
>TRBV28|TRBD1|TRBJ1-2|-
CASNSQGGVGYTF
TGTGCCAGCAACTCACAGGGGGGTGTTGGCTACACCTTC
>TRBV12-5|-|TRBJ1-1|-
CASGLGGGTEAFF
TGTGCTAGTGGTTTAGGGGGGGGGACTGAAGCTTTCTTT
>TRBV5-1|TRBD1|TRBJ2-7|-
CASSLARGSERSYEQYF
TGCGCCAGCAGCTTGGCCAGGGGGTCCGAGCGATCCTACGAGCAGTACTTC
>TRBV5-6|TRBD1|TRBJ2-7|-
CASSLQLGTGSYEQYF
TGTGCCAGCAGCTTGCAGTTGGGGACAGGTTCCTACGAGCAGTACTTC
>TRBV5-1|TRBD2|TRBJ2-1|once
CASSLGGWSGANNEQFF
TGCGCCAGCAGCTTGGGGGGCTGGAGCGGGGCGAACAATGAGCAGTTCTTC
>TRBV7-2|-|TRBJ2-2|-
CASSIGTSPTGELFF
TGTGCCAGCAGCATCGGGACTTCCCCGACCGGGGAGCTGTTTTTT
>TRBV28|TRBD1|TRBJ1-6|-
CASRRTGEGSPLHF
TGTGCCAGCAGACGGACAGGGGAAGGCTCACCCCTCCACTTT
>TRBV7-9|-|TRBJ1-2|-
CASSLDTGRWDGYTF
TGTGCCAGCAGCTTAGATACAGGACGCTGGGATGGCTACACCTTC
>TRBV6-5|-|TRBJ1-3|-
CASYGGGNTIYF
TGTGCCAGCTACGGGGGTGGAAACACCATATATTTT
>TRBV9|-|TRBJ2-1|-
CASSPMQFPYNEQFF
TGTGCCAGCAGCCCAATGCAGTTCCCCTACAATGAGCAGTTCTTC
>TRBV23-1|TRBD1|TRBJ1-5|few
CASSPGDRVNQPQHF
TGCGCCAGCAGTCCGGGGGACAGGGTAAATCAGCCCCAGCATTTT
>TRBV28|-|TRBJ2-7|-
CASSLRGYEQYF
TGTGCCAGCAGTCTCAGGGGCTACGAGCAGTACTTC
>TRBV27|TRBD2|TRBJ2-1|-
CASSLRRLAGGGAYNEQFF
TGTGCCAGCAGTTTAAGGCGTCTAGCGGGAGGTGGGGCCTACAATGAGCAGTTCTTC
>TRBV5-1|-|TRBJ2-7|-
CASSPGGTGSYEQYF
TGCGCCAGCAGCCCGGGGGGGACAGGGTCCTACGAGCAGTACTTC
>TRBV14|-|TRBJ2-7|few
CASSPAEGRYYEQYF
TGTGCCAGCAGCCCCGCGGAGGGCCGATACTACGAGCAGTACTTC
>TRBV2|TRBD1|TRBJ2-7|-
CASRDRSSYEQYF
TGTGCCAGCAGGGACAGGAGCTCCTACGAGCAGTACTTC
>TRBV5-1|TRBD1|TRBJ2-7|-
CASSLGGQGYEQYF
TGCGCCAGCAGCTTAGGGGGACAGGGGTACGAGCAGTACTTC
>TRBV6-5|-|TRBJ2-4|-
CASSYRTASDIQYF
TGTGCCAGCAGTTACCGGACAGCTTCGGACATTCAGTACTTC
>TRBV18|TRBD2|TRBJ2-2|-
CASSPVGSGGTGELFF
TGTGCCAGCTCACCAGTTGGTAGCGGGGGCACCGGGGAGCTGTTTTTT
>TRBV7-2|TRBD2|TRBJ2-1|-
CASSLLGAGKDNEQFF
TGTGCCAGCAGCTTACTCGGAGCGGGGAAAGACAATGAGCAGTTCTTC